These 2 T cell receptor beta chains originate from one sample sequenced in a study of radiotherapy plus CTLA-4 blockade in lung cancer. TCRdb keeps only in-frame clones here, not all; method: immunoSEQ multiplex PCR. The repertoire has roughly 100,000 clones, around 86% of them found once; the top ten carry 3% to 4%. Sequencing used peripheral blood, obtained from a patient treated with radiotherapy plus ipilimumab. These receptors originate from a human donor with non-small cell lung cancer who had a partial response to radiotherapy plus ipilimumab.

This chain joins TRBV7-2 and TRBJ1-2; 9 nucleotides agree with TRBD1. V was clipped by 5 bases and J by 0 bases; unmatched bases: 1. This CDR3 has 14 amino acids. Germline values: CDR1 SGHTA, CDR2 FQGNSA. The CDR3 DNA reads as TGTGCCAGCAGCACAGGGGGCTCTAACTATGGCTACACCTTC. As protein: CASSTGGSNYGYTF.

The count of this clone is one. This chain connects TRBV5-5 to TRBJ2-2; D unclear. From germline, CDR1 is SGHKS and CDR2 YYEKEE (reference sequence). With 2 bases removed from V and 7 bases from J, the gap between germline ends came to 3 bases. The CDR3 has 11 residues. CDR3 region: CASSFHGELFF. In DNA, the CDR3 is TGTGCCAGCAGCTTTCACGGGGAGCTGTTTTTT.